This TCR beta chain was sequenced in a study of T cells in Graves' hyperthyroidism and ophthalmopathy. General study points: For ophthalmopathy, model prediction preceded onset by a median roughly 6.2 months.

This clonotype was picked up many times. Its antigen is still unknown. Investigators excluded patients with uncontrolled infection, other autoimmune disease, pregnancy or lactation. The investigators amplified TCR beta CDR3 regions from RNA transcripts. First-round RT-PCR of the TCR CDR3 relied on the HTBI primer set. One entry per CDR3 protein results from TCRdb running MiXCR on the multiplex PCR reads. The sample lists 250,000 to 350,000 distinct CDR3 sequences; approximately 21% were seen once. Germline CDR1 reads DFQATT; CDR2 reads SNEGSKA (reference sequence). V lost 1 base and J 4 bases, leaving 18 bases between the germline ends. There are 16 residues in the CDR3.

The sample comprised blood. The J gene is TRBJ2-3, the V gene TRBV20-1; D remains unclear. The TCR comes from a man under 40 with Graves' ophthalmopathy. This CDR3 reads CSARAPPPGSSDTQYF. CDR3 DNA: TGCAGTGCTAGAGCCCCCCCGCCGGGTAGTTCAGATACGCAGTATTTT.